The 20 T cell receptor beta chains below all came from one sample that was sequenced in a study of T cell responses to AZD1222 COVID-19 vaccine. Data came from immunoSEQ multiplex PCR; TCRdb stores just in-frame clones and leaves some out. The sample yields approximately 140,000 clones, more than 70% seen once. The input for sequencing was peripheral blood, taken on day 0 of AZD1222 vaccination. Receptors originate from an adult in good health.

The V gene is TRBV28, the J gene TRBJ1-2; the D gene is possibly TRBD1 (6 bases). The germline CDR1 and CDR2 sequences are MDHEN and SYDVKM. The CDR3 extends over 14 amino acids. V lost 6 bases and J lost 1, with 12 bases in between. CDR3 region: CASREQGFNYGYTF. CDR3 in DNA: TGTGCCAGCAGGGAACAGGGCTTTAACTATGGCTACACCTTC.

The V gene is TRBV5-6, the J gene TRBJ1-3, with D possibly matching TRBD1 (6 bases). The V end was cut by 2 bases, the J end by 1 base, with 7 bases between. CDR1 is SGHDT, CDR2 YYEEEE, per germline. This CDR3 has 14 amino acids. CDR3 amino acids: CASSLGGSGNTIYF. CDR3 bases: TGTGCCAGCAGCTTAGGGGGATCTGGAAACACCATATATTTT.

V and J are TRBV6-5 and TRBJ1-4, with a possible D match to TRBD1 (5 bases). This CDR3 region has 13 residues. Looked up from germline, CDR1 is MNHEY and CDR2 is SVGAGI. The germline V and J ends were trimmed by 6 bases and 5 bases, with 10 bases remaining between them. The CDR3 region has the DNA TGTGCCAGCAGGCGGGACCTAAATGAAAAACTGTTTTTT. Protein: CASRRDLNEKLFF.

The V call is TRBV7-9, the J call TRBJ2-7, with TRBD1 identical over 8 bases. V shed 5 bases and J 3 bases; nucleotides not matched to a gene: 6. The CDR3 covers 14 residues. Germline-derived CDR1 and CDR2 are SEHNR and FQNEAQ (reference sequence). CDR3 coding DNA: TGTGCCAGCAGCCCGGGGGACAGGAACTACGAGCAGTACTTC. Its translation: CASSPGDRNYEQYF.

The V call is TRBV28, the J call TRBJ2-2; possible D gene TRBD2, 6 bases. CDR1 is MDHEN, CDR2 SYDVKM, per germline. The CDR3 consists of 17 residues. With 3 bases removed from V and 1 base from J, the gap between germline ends came to 15 bases. CDR3 sequence reads: CASSFRREGWNTGELFF. CDR3 DNA sequence: TGTGCCAGCAGTTTCAGGCGGGAAGGGTGGAACACCGGGGAGCTGTTTTTT.

The chain uses TRBV4-1 and TRBJ2-7, with TRBD1 identical over 10 bases. V lost 2 bases and J lost 2; bases outside the gene matches: 6. This CDR3 comprises 16 residues. CDR1 and CDR2 (germline): MGHRA, YSYEKL. CDR3 sequence reads: CASSQQPGQGPYEQYF. In nucleotides, the CDR3 is TGCGCCAGCAGCCAACAACCGGGACAGGGGCCCTACGAGCAGTACTTC.

The chain recombines TRBV28 with TRBJ1-2, with unresolved D. CDR1 is MDHEN and CDR2 is SYDVKM in the germline V gene. CDR3 length: 14 residues. V was cut by 2 bases and J by 7 bases, with 14 bases left in between. In DNA form, the CDR3 reads TGTGCCAGCAGTTTAGTCAGGAACACCCGTGGCTACACCTTC. Encoded protein: CASSLVRNTRGYTF.

V and J are TRBV27 and TRBJ1-5; D might be TRBD1 (6 bases). CDR1 and CDR2 from the germline V gene are MNHEY and SMNVEV (reference sequence). V was pared by 6 bases and J by 6 bases, with 18 bases between. This CDR3 has 15 amino acids. The DNA of the CDR3 is TGTGCCAGCAGGCCGACAGGTTTTGGGTTTCAGCCCCAGCATTTT. Translation gives CASRPTGFGFQPQHF.

J is TRBJ2-1 and V is TRBV13, with a possible D match to TRBD2 (6 bases). The CDR3 covers 14 residues. V lost 2 bases and J 7 bases, leaving 12 bases between the germline ends. CDR1 PRHDT and CDR2 FYEKMQ come from the germline V gene (reference sequence). In nucleotides, the CDR3 is TGTGCCAGCAGCTTAAGGAGGGTACGAAATGAGCAGTTCTTC. Residues: CASSLRRVRNEQFF.

The V gene is TRBV3-1 (or the pseudogene TRBV3-2), the J gene TRBJ2-2, with TRBD2 matching 9 bases. Looked up from germline, CDR1 is LGHDT and CDR2 is YNNKEL (reference sequence). V lost 4 bases to trimming and J lost 3 bases; unmatched junction nucleotides: 6. The CDR3 loop spans 16 amino acids. The DNA of the CDR3 is TGTGCCAGCAGCCTAGGGACTAGCAGATACACCGGGGAGCTGTTTTTT. The encoded protein is CASSLGTSRYTGELFF.

The chain uses TRBV14 and TRBJ2-2, with TRBD1 matching 9 bases. This CDR3 has 16 residues. Losses at the gene ends were 5 bases for V and 4 bases for J; bases not matched to a gene: 8. CDR1 and CDR2 (germline): SGHDN, FVKESK. Written as DNA, the CDR3 is TGTGCCAGCAGCGAGGGACAGGGTGAAATCACCGGGGAGCTGTTTTTT. It codes for CASSEGQGEITGELFF.

V is TRBV19 and J is TRBJ1-5; D is ambiguous. The germline V and J ends were trimmed by 7 bases and 1 base, with 20 bases remaining between them. Germline CDR1 and CDR2: LNHDA and SQIVND (reference sequence). The CDR3 consists of 17 residues. CDR3 protein: CASKTDLLSFSNQPQHF. CDR3 sequence (DNA): TGTGCCAGTAAAACAGACTTGCTTAGTTTCAGCAATCAGCCCCAGCATTTT.

The rearrangement links TRBV7-8 to TRBJ2-5, with D maybe TRBD1 (6 bases). CDR3 length: 14 residues. Germline-derived CDR1 and CDR2 are SGHVS and FQNEAQ. Trimming stripped 5 bases from V and 4 bases from J, with 14 bases between. In DNA form, the CDR3 reads TGTGCCAGCAGCCGCGGAAGGACAGCAGAGACCCAGTACTTC. Its protein is CASSRGRTAETQYF.

This clone showed up just once. The CDR3 reads CAISEGGFSGQGWTEAFF. The DNA of the CDR3 is TGTGCCATCAGTGAAGGGGGCTTTAGCGGACAGGGTTGGACTGAAGCTTTCTTT. The chain links TRBV10-3 to TRBJ1-1; 8 bases align to TRBD1. The J segment lost 5 bases and the V segment lost 3 bases, leaving 17 bases of the junction unmatched. Germline V CDR1 and CDR2: ENHRY, SYGVKD. This CDR3 spans 18 amino acids.

The table lists this clone with a count of one. The rearrangement uses TRBV7-2 and TRBJ1-4, with 10 bases aligning to TRBD1. The length of the CDR3 is 15 residues. J lost 6 bases, V lost 6 bases, and 7 bases had no gene match. Germline values: CDR1 SGHTA, CDR2 FQGNSA. The CDR3 DNA sequence: TGTGCCAGCAGTTATTCGACAGGGGGCTATGAAAAACTGTTTTTT. Amino acids: CASSYSTGGYEKLFF. The full variable domain, with the rest looked up from reference TRBV7-2 and TRBJ1-4, is GAGVSQSPSNKVTEKGKDVELRCDPISGHTALYWYRQSLGQGLEFLIYFQGNSAPDKSGLPSDRFSAERTGGSVSTLTIQRTQQEDSAVYLCASSYSTGGYEKLFFGSGTQLSVL.

J is TRBJ1-1 and V is TRBV7-8; D gene ambiguous. Per the germline V gene, CDR1 is SGHVS and CDR2 is FQNEAQ. The CDR3 contains 15 residues. With 4 bases removed from V and 2 bases from J, the gap between germline ends came to 14 bases. This CDR3 reads CASSSYRDLNTEAFF. The CDR3 nucleotides are TGTGCCAGCAGCTCTTACCGAGATTTAAACACTGAAGCTTTCTTT.

The chain combines TRBV9 with TRBJ1-1; TRBD1 aligns across 7 bases. The CDR3 sequence is 14 residues long. The V and J ends lost 4 bases and 5 bases, in that order; junction bases with no gene match: 8. Germline V gives CDR1 SGDLS, CDR2 YYNGEE. The DNA of the CDR3 is TGTGCCAGCAGCCAGGCAGGGGGAAGAACTGAAGCTTTCTTT. Its protein product is CASSQAGGRTEAFF.

The chain uses TRBV29-1 and TRBJ2-7; 9 positions match TRBD1. Germline values: CDR1 SQVTM, CDR2 ANQGSEA. The CDR3 totals 15 residues. Losses at the gene ends were 6 bases for V and 7 bases for J; bases not matched to a gene: 16. The CDR3 nucleotides read TGCAGCGTGCCTAGGGTGGAAACAGGGGGCACGGAGCAGTACTTC. Amino acids: CSVPRVETGGTEQYF.

V usage is TRBV28 and J usage is TRBJ1-2, with D unclear. V lost 5 bases and J lost 0, with 10 bases in between. This CDR3 region has 14 residues. CDR1 is MDHEN and CDR2 is SYDVKM in the germline V gene. The CDR3 here is CASSPPAPNYGYTF. CDR3 in DNA: TGTGCCAGCAGTCCCCCAGCCCCTAACTATGGCTACACCTTC.

This rearrangement joins TRBV9 to TRBJ1-3, with TRBD1 as a possible D gene (5 bases). The CDR3 has 14 residues. Trimming left V 0 bases short and J 4 bases short, with 8 bases between. Per the germline V gene, CDR1 is SGDLS and CDR2 is YYNGEE. CDR3 DNA sequence: TGTGCCAGCAGCGTAGGAGGGGAAGGAAACACCATATATTTT. Amino acids: CASSVGGEGNTIYF.